What follows describes a single T cell receptor beta chain. The antigen is undetermined. Trimming cost V 3 bases and J 10 bases, with 12 bases left between them. Germline V gives CDR1 MNHEY, CDR2 SVGAGI. This CDR3 has 13 residues. Sequencing used immunoSEQ multiplex PCR; TCRdb keeps in-frame clones, though not all of them. The table has more than 2,000,000 clones, roughly 92% seen once; the top ten hold about 0.13%. Into CD45RA+ naive and CD45RA-negative memory subsets, the CD4+ cells were split. This sample is drawn from a study of shared clonotypes between healthy human individuals. Looking at the study overall: The study used three CD4 naive, three CD4 memory, two CD8 naive and one CD8 memory plate per donor.

Whole-study results and caveats: Limitation of the genetic and exposure-history diversity represented came from the few donors. Generally, estimated richness proved larger in naive subsets than it did in memory subsets.

Material: naive CD4+ T cells sorted from blood. The subset is: CD45RA+ positively selected. The source is a young man in good health. The chain links TRBV6-5 to TRBJ1-4; D unresolved. The CDR3 DNA follows: TGTGCCAGCAGTTATTCTGGGGAGGGAAAACTGTTTTTT. Translated, it gives CASSYSGEGKLFF.